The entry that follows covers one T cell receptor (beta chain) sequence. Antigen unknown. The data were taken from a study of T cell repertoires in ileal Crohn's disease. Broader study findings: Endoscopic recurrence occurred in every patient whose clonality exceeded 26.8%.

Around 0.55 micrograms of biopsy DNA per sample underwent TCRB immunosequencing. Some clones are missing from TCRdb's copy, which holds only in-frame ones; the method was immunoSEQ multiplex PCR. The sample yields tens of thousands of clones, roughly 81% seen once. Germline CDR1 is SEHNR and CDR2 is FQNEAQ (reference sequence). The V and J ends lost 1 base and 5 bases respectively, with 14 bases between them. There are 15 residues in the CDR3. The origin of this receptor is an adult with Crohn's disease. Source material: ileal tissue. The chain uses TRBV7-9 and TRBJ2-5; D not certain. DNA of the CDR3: TGTGCCAGCAGCTTAGGCGGCAGAACAAAGGAGACCCAGTACTTC. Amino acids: CASSLGGRTKETQYF.